The 10 T cell receptor beta chains in this list originate from one sample, sequenced in a study of identical twins. TCRdb independently ran MiXCR on the 5' RACE reads; one entry per CDR3 protein. The sample records under 900,000 distinct CDR3 sequences, roughly 18% being singletons. These same data were also listed under a study on T cells expressing NK-cell markers.

Specimen: PBMCs. The origin of the receptors is a woman younger than 30 in good health.

This chain links TRBV11-2 with TRBJ1-3, with 11 bases matching TRBD1. Germline-derived CDR1 and CDR2 are SGHAT and FQNNGV. This CDR3 is built from 19 residues. J gave up 4 bases and V 1 base, and 12 bases lay outside the gene matches. CDR3 sequence reads: CASSLVAGQGVGLGNTIYF. The CDR3, as DNA: TGTGCCAGCAGCTTAGTTGCGGGACAGGGGGTCGGTCTCGGAAACACCATATATTTT.

This chain connects TRBV5-4 to TRBJ2-5; D ambiguous. CDR1 is SGHNT and CDR2 is YYREEE in the germline V gene (reference sequence). The ends were cut back, 2 bases at V and 2 bases at J, with 13 bases in the middle. The CDR3 has 15 residues. CDR3 region: CASSFPGPTQETQYF. Written as DNA, the CDR3 is TGTGCCAGCAGCTTTCCTGGGCCTACACAAGAGACCCAGTACTTC.

The chain employs TRBV5-5 and TRBJ2-5; weak D call: TRBD2 (6 bases). Trimming took 7 bases from V and 2 from J, leaving 12 bases between them. Looked up from germline, CDR1 is SGHKS and CDR2 is YYEKEE (reference sequence). CDR3 length equals 13 residues. Here the CDR3 reads CASGTDLQETQYF. In DNA form, the CDR3 reads TGTGCCAGCGGGACTGACCTACAAGAGACCCAGTACTTC.

This clonotype has only a few counts. The chain has TRBV7-7 and TRBJ2-1; no clear D gene. Trimming left V 4 bases short and J 7 bases short, with 11 bases between. Germline V lookup: CDR1 SSHAT, CDR2 FNYEAQ (reference sequence). This CDR3 has 13 amino acids. CDR3 sequence reads: CASSSGLGNEQFF. The CDR3 DNA reads as TGTGCCAGCAGCTCGGGCTTGGGAAATGAGCAGTTCTTC.

This clonotype was observed at least ten times. The chain uses TRBV20-1 and TRBJ2-7, with D hard to call. The CDR3 contains 13 residues. The ends were cut back, 3 bases at V and 0 bases at J, with 9 bases in the middle. Per the germline V gene, CDR1 is DFQATT and CDR2 is SNEGSKA (reference sequence). The CDR3 DNA reads as TGCAGTGCTAGGGGAAAACCCTCCTACGAGCAGTACTTC. This sequence encodes CSARGKPSYEQYF.

Only one count was recorded for this clonotype. This chain connects TRBV3-1 to TRBJ1-2; D remains unclear. This CDR3 is built from 14 residues. Germline V lookup: CDR1 LGHDT, CDR2 YNNKEL (reference sequence). Trimming removed 0 bases at V and 8 bases at J, with 13 bases between. CDR3 region: CASSQDLLGRGYTF. Written as DNA, the CDR3 is TGTGCCAGCAGCCAAGACCTATTGGGCAGAGGCTACACCTTC.

This clonotype was picked up many times. The genes are TRBV29-1 and TRBJ2-1, with 9 bases identical to TRBD2. J lost 4 bases, V lost 3 bases, and 7 bases had no gene match. The CDR3 consists of 15 residues. The germline gives CDR1 SQVTM, CDR2 ANQGSEA. For the CDR3, the DNA is TGCAGCGTTGAGTTTGTAGCGGGGGATTACAATGAGCAGTTCTTC. This encodes CSVEFVAGDYNEQFF.

The rearrangement links TRBV12-3 or TRBV12-4 to TRBJ2-5; D gene unclear. The V end was cut by 2 bases, the J end by 5 bases, with 12 bases between. This CDR3 region has 14 residues. The CDR3 here is CASSLNWKGETQYF. CDR3 DNA: TGTGCCAGCAGTTTAAACTGGAAAGGGGAGACCCAGTACTTC.

This clonotype was counted a few times. This chain uses TRBV20-1 with TRBJ2-1, with 14 positions matching TRBD2. Germline V gene sequence: CDR1 DFQATT, CDR2 SNEGSKA (reference sequence). This CDR3 spans 18 amino acids. Trimming removed 8 bases from V and 5 bases from J; junction bases left unmatched: 17. The CDR3 protein is CSTRSGTSGSWWNNEQFF. The CDR3 DNA reads TGCAGTACCAGGAGCGGGACTAGCGGGAGTTGGTGGAACAATGAGCAGTTCTTC.

J is TRBJ2-3 and V is TRBV20-1; possibly TRBD2 for D (5 bases). From germline, CDR1 is DFQATT and CDR2 SNEGSKA (reference sequence). V was cut by 5 bases and J by 4 bases, with 13 bases left in between. The CDR3 consists of 13 residues. The CDR3 DNA reads TGCAGTGCTGCCCGGAGGCGACCAGATACGCAGTATTTT. The encoded protein is CSAARRRPDTQYF.